This T cell receptor (beta chain) was obtained from a study of T cells after yellow fever vaccination. Study in general: Fractions with few cells were prepared using SMART-Seq v4 Ultra Low Input.

This clonotype was recorded many times. A process of 5'RACE template switching, which added a universal primer site and UMIs, was used to make TCR cDNA. One entry per CDR3 protein, called by TCRdb with MiXCR from the 5' RACE reads. The sample contains about 130,000 distinct CDR3 sequences, 6% to 8% of which appear only once. CDR1 and CDR2 from the germline V gene are SGHRS and YFSETQ. CDR3 size: 16 residues. Trimming took off 4 bases at V and 0 bases at J, with 14 bases between the two ends. The sequence came from a man aged 18 to 29 who received the YFV17D yellow fever vaccine. Sample: CD4+ T cells sorted from PBMCs, taken 10 days after the first yellow fever vaccination. This chain joins TRBV5-1 and TRBJ1-3; D not resolved. The DNA for the CDR3 is TGCGCCAGCAGCCCGGCCGAGGTTTTCTCTGGAAACACCATATATTTT. This gives the protein CASSPAEVFSGNTIYF.